This T cell receptor (beta chain) was observed in a study of beta chain features in type 1 diabetes. This clone has ten or more counts. What it recognizes is unknown. CDR3 length: 18 amino acids. Germline lookup yields CDR1 SGHAT and CDR2 FQNNGV. Trimming at V came to 3 bases and at J to 4 bases, leaving 11 bases not matched to a gene. All of the isolated RNA was reverse transcribed, so expressed TCRB transcripts were sequenced. Clones were sequenced by immunoSEQ multiplex PCR, and TCRdb holds only the in-frame ones, with some missing. The sample shows about 170,000 clones, around 7.8% of them seen only once. Study-wide points: A moderate, significant TCRB CDR3 shortening appeared in type 1 diabetes across four CD4+ subsets. Whatever favoring of shorter templates PCR might show would apply equally to patients and controls.

The specimen was central memory CD4+ T cells from blood. The V and J genes are TRBV11-2 and TRBJ2-6; 8 bases are shared with TRBD1. The TCR sequence derives from a woman aged 40 to 49 with type 1 diabetes. CDR3 nucleotides: TGTGCCAGCAGCTTTAGGCCGACAGGGGTTGAGGGGGCCAACGTCCTGACTTTC. This codes for CASSFRPTGVEGANVLTF. The variable domain in full, completed from reference TRBV11-2 and TRBJ2-6, reads EAGVAQSPRYKIIEKRQSVAFWCNPISGHATLYWYQQILGQGPKLLIQFQNNGVVDDSQLPKDRFSAERLKGVDSTLKIQPAKLEDSAVYLCASSFRPTGVEGANVLTFGAGSRLTVL.